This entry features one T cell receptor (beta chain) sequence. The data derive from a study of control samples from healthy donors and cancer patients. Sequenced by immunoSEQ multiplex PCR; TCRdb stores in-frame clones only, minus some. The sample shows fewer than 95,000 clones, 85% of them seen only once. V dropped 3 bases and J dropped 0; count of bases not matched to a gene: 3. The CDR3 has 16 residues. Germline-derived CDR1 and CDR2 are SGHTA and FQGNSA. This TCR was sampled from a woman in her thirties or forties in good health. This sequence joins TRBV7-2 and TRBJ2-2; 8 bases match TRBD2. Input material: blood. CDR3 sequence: CASSFAGGANTGELFF. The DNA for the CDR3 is TGTGCCAGCAGCTTTGCCGGGGGGGCGAACACCGGGGAGCTGTTTTTT. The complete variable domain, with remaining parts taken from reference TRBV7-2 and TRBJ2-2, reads GAGVSQSPSNKVTEKGKDVELRCDPISGHTALYWYRQSLGQGLEFLIYFQGNSAPDKSGLPSDRFSAERTGGSVSTLTIQRTQQEDSAVYLCASSFAGGANTGELFFGEGSRLTVL.